Listed here is a single T cell receptor (beta chain). Its antigen is not known. The sample originates from a study of STAT3 mutations in large granular lymphocyte leukemia. Study-level information: Roughly half the longitudinally sequenced T-LGLL patients had canonical STAT3 mutations. General study results and limits: Samples missed the first appearance of the clone. Treatment regimens differed across patients between samplings. At least one immunodominant TCR beta clonotype appeared in every T-cell large granular lymphocyte leukemia patient. Some patients had dominant TCR clones larger than their STAT3 mutant burden.

Profiled with immunoSEQ multiplex PCR; TCRdb holds only in-frame clones, not every one. The sample contains around 12,000 clones, about 85% of which appear only once. The germline V and J ends were trimmed by 11 bases and 4 bases, with 18 bases remaining between them. The CDR3 has 13 residues. Germline V CDR1 and CDR2: MNHEY, SVGAGI. Sequencing input: peripheral blood mononuclear cells. The receptor was isolated from a man aged 55 to 70 with T-cell large granular lymphocyte leukemia. Some clones in this sample may be carry-over from other donors' samples. The rearrangement joins TRBV6-5 to TRBJ2-7; TRBD2 might be the D (6 bases). The chain's CDR3 is CALGGGYGYEQYF. As DNA, the CDR3 is TGTGCCCTTGGCGGAGGGTATGGGTACGAGCAGTACTTC.